A single sample gave rise to the 16 T cell receptor beta chains below, sequenced in a study of T cells in Graves' hyperthyroidism and ophthalmopathy. Amplification of TCR beta CDR3 regions was performed using RNA transcripts as template. The HTBI primer set was used in a first-round RT-PCR of the TCR CDR3. TCRdb redid the calling of the multiplex PCR reads with MiXCR, one entry per CDR3 protein. The sample lists a few hundred thousand distinct CDR3 sequences; less than 25% were seen once. The sample was blood. These receptors came from a woman aged 70-85 years with Graves' ophthalmopathy.

There are a few counts of this clonotype. This chain joins TRBV24-1 and TRBJ1-5; possibly TRBD1 for D (6 bases). Germline assignment: CDR1 KGHDR and CDR2 SFDVKD. V lost 3 bases and J lost 0, with 11 bases in between. The CDR3 spans 16 residues. In DNA, the CDR3 is TGTGCCACCAGTGATCCAACAGGGTATAGCAATCAGCCCCAGCATTTT. Translated: CATSDPTGYSNQPQHF.

Notes on this clonotype: One end of the junction does not line up with germline, which may come from a read error. The chain links TRBV15 to TRBJ2-7, with D perhaps matching TRBD2 (7 bases). Germline-derived CDR1 and CDR2 are LNHNV and YYDKDF (reference sequence). The CDR3 sequence is 15 residues long. CDR3 sequence: CAASRGTSDAYEQYF. For the CDR3, the DNA is TGTGCCGCCAGCAGGGGAACTAGCGATGCCTACGAGCAGTACTTC.

Details on this clonotype: A read error may be the cause here, since a much bigger clone is one base away. V and J are TRBV9 and TRBJ1-2, with unresolved D. The CDR3 is made up of 13 amino acids. CDR1 SGDLS and CDR2 YYNGEE come from the germline V gene. V was clipped by 4 bases and J by 0 bases, with 7 bases between them. The CDR3 loop is CASSQTTNYGYTF. In DNA form, the CDR3 reads TGTGCCAGCAGCCAGACTACTAACTATGGCTACACCTTC.

This clonotype was observed a few times. The chain recombines TRBV27 with TRBJ2-3; D is unresolved. The CDR3 covers 17 residues. V was pared by 2 bases and J by 0 bases, with 15 bases between. Per germline, CDR1 MNHEY and CDR2 SMNVEV (reference sequence). CDR3 nucleotide sequence: TGTGCCAGCAGTTTAGTAGCCTCGTTGTTTAGCACAGATACGCAGTATTTT. Amino acid sequence: CASSLVASLFSTDTQYF.

Many counts were recorded for this clonotype. The rearrangement uses TRBV2 and TRBJ2-2, with 13 bases that match TRBD2. CDR1 and CDR2 from the germline V gene are SNHLY and FYNNEI. V was pared by 7 bases and J by 8 bases, with 7 bases of the junction left unmatched. There are 15 residues in the CDR3. Here the CDR3 reads CASTGQLAGGGELFF. The CDR3 bases are TGTGCCAGCACCGGGCAACTAGCGGGAGGGGGGGAGCTGTTTTTT.

This sequence joins TRBV7-2 and TRBJ2-7, with TRBD1 matching 8 bases. The CDR3 is made up of 15 amino acids. Per germline, CDR1 SGHTA and CDR2 FQGNSA. Unmatched junction bases numbered 8, after V lost 4 bases and J lost 3 bases. The CDR3 loop reads CASSSERGTGYEQYF. In nucleotides, the CDR3 is TGTGCCAGCAGCTCGGAACGAGGGACAGGCTACGAGCAGTACTTC. The variable domain in full, with the rest retrieved from reference TRBV7-2 and TRBJ2-7, is GAGVSQSPSNKVTEKGKDVELRCDPISGHTALYWYRQSLGQGLEFLIYFQGNSAPDKSGLPSDRFSAERTGGSVSTLTIQRTQQEDSAVYLCASSSERGTGYEQYFGPGTRLTVT.

This clonotype was seen more than once but under ten times. V usage is TRBV12-3 or TRBV12-4 and J usage is TRBJ1-6; D ambiguous. Trimming took 3 bases from V and 7 from J, leaving 10 bases between them. The CDR3 runs 14 residues. Here the CDR3 reads CASSFEERNSPLHF. CDR3 DNA sequence: TGTGCCAGCAGTTTTGAGGAGAGAAATTCACCCCTCCACTTT.

This clonotype was detected ten times or more. The rearrangement uses TRBV12-3 or TRBV12-4 and TRBJ2-5; 8 nucleotides match TRBD2. Losses at the gene ends were 7 bases for V and 8 bases for J; bases not matched to a gene: 15. The CDR3 spans 15 residues. The chain's CDR3 is CASTFSTSGHGTQYF. DNA of the CDR3: TGTGCCAGCACGTTCTCTACTAGCGGTCATGGAACCCAGTACTTC.

A few counts support this clonotype. V usage is TRBV15 and J usage is TRBJ2-1, with 14 bases fitting TRBD2. Germline loops: CDR1 LNHNV, CDR2 YYDKDF (reference sequence). The trim removed 4 bases at V and 8 bases at J, leaving 7 bases unmatched. This CDR3 region has 16 residues. The CDR3 DNA is TGTGCCACCAGCACGGGACTAGCGGGAGTAGGGGATGAGCAGTTCTTC. Its translation is CATSTGLAGVGDEQFF.

This clonotype was recorded many times. The V and J genes are TRBV19 and TRBJ1-2; TRBD1 might be the D (6 bases). V lost 8 bases and J lost 2, with 12 bases in between. The CDR3 runs 13 residues. CDR1 LNHDA and CDR2 SQIVND come from the germline V gene (reference sequence). CDR3 bases: TGTGCCAGTGGACAGAGCCTCAACTATGGCTACACCTTC. Protein sequence: CASGQSLNYGYTF.

This clonotype was seen many times. This rearrangement joins TRBV20-1 to TRBJ1-1, with 10 nucleotides matching TRBD1. The CDR3 is 16 residues long. V lost 6 bases and J lost 0; bases outside the gene matches: 10. Germline V gene lookup returns CDR1 DFQATT and CDR2 SNEGSKA (reference sequence). CDR3 region: CSAAGTGARLNTEAFF. DNA of the CDR3: TGCAGTGCGGCCGGGACAGGGGCGCGTTTGAACACTGAAGCTTTCTTT.

This clonotype appeared a few times. This chain connects TRBV27 to TRBJ2-4; D gene unclear. Germline CDR1 MNHEY, CDR2 SMNVEV (reference sequence). Trimming cost V 6 bases and J 0 bases, with 12 bases left between them. The CDR3 is 15 amino acids. The CDR3 sequence: CASRLSRVAKNIQYF. The CDR3 coding sequence is TGTGCCAGCAGACTTTCACGGGTAGCCAAAAACATTCAGTACTTC.

This clonotype has ten or more counts. The chain's CDR3 is CASSYQGEDTEAFF. The CDR3 region has the DNA TGTGCCAGCAGTTACCAGGGGGAGGACACTGAAGCTTTCTTT. This chain joins TRBV6-1 and TRBJ1-1; the match to TRBD1 covers 7 bases. This CDR3 contains 14 residues. Trimming removed 5 bases from V and 3 bases from J; junction bases left unmatched: 6. Germline V lookup: CDR1 MNHNS, CDR2 SASEGT.

The CDR3 DNA reads TGTGCCAGCAGCCGCCTACGTGGGGAGACCTACAATGAGCAGTTCTTC. Encoded protein: CASSRLRGETYNEQFF. The gene calls are TRBV7-8 and TRBJ2-1, with D perhaps matching TRBD2 (5 bases). CDR3 length: 16 amino acids. With 5 bases removed from V and 2 bases from J, the gap between germline ends came to 16 bases. The germline V gene encodes CDR1 SGHVS and CDR2 FQNEAQ.

This clonotype appeared a few times. V usage is TRBV7-3 and J usage is TRBJ2-1; D call uncertain. Per germline, CDR1 SGHTA and CDR2 FQGTGA. The CDR3 spans 15 residues. V lost 0 bases and J lost 1, with 7 bases in between. Here the CDR3 DNA reads TGTGCCAGCAGCTTAACCGAGGCTTCCTACAATGAGCAGTTCTTC. This translates into CASSLTEASYNEQFF.

This clonotype was counted a few times. The CDR3 here is CASSHRGSEAFF. The CDR3 DNA reads as TGTGCCAGCAGTCACAGGGGATCTGAAGCTTTCTTT. The rearrangement uses TRBV12-3 or TRBV12-4 and TRBJ1-1; 7 bases align to TRBD1. Losses at the gene ends were 5 bases for V and 6 bases for J; bases not matched to a gene: 3. This CDR3 contains 12 residues.